This passage covers 28 T cell receptor beta chains from one sample sequenced in a study of siplizumab effects on memory and regulatory T cells. TCRdb's copy holds only in-frame clones and misses some; the assay was immunoSEQ multiplex PCR. The sample consists of approximately 100,000 clones, about 90% of them appearing once. Material: non-Treg CD4+ T cells sorted from blood. The receptors stem from a human donor in good health.

This clone appeared a few times. The V gene is TRBV6-5, the J gene TRBJ2-5; 9 bases align to TRBD2. Germline CDR1 reads MNHEY; CDR2 reads SVGAGI. The CDR3 loop spans 14 amino acids. V lost 6 bases, J lost 4 bases, and 6 bases stayed unmatched. The CDR3 reads CASRLGTSRETQYF. The DNA of the CDR3 is TGTGCCAGCAGACTTGGGACTAGCAGAGAGACCCAGTACTTC.

This clone was seen just once. Other DNA sequences from this sample encode an identical CDR3 as well. This sequence joins TRBV6-5 and TRBJ2-5; possible D gene TRBD2, 6 bases. Germline loops: CDR1 MNHEY, CDR2 SVGAGI. V lost 5 bases, J lost 7 bases, and 11 bases lay in between. This CDR3 spans 12 amino acids. For the CDR3, the DNA is TGTGCCAGCAGTAGGGACGGGGGGACCCAGTACTTC. Amino acids: CASSRDGGTQYF.

CDR3 nucleotide sequence: TGTGCCATCAGTGAGCCCAGGGCCAAGAACACTGAAGCTTTCTTT. The encoded protein is CAISEPRAKNTEAFF. V and J are TRBV10-3 and TRBJ1-1; D perhaps matches TRBD1 (5 bases). The V end was cut by 2 bases, the J end by 1 base, with 11 bases between. Germline V gene sequence: CDR1 ENHRY, CDR2 SYGVKD. The CDR3 runs to 15 residues.

This chain joins TRBV5-6 and TRBJ1-6; D remains unclear. V was trimmed by 4 bases and J by 7 bases, leaving 12 bases between them. CDR1 is SGHDT and CDR2 is YYEEEE in the germline V gene. The CDR3 spans 14 residues. The CDR3 sequence: CASSQPTGNSPLHF. The CDR3 coding sequence is TGTGCCAGCAGCCAGCCGACGGGGAATTCACCCCTCCACTTT.

The chain recombines TRBV6-5 with TRBJ1-5; perhaps TRBD1 as D (5 bases). Trimming pared 2 bases from V and 5 bases from J, leaving 13 bases between. Germline loops: CDR1 MNHEY, CDR2 SVGAGI. The CDR3 is made up of 15 amino acids. The CDR3 region is CASSYGGGRDQPQHF. The CDR3 DNA reads TGTGCCAGCAGTTACGGGGGTGGTAGGGATCAGCCCCAGCATTTT.

The gene calls are TRBV14 and TRBJ2-1; possibly TRBD1 or TRBD2 for D (5 bases each). Trimming cost V 4 bases and J 6 bases, with 10 bases left between them. The germline V gene has CDR1 SGHDN and CDR2 FVKESK. The CDR3 has 13 amino acids. Written as DNA, the CDR3 is TGTGCCAGCAGCCTGGGACCGGGCAATGAGCAGTTCTTC. It is translated as CASSLGPGNEQFF.

The chain couples TRBV7-3 to TRBJ2-5; D might be TRBD1 or TRBD2, each matching 5 bases. The germline V and J ends were trimmed by 5 bases and 1 base, with 20 bases remaining between them. Germline loops: CDR1 SGHTA, CDR2 FQGTGA. The CDR3 runs to 17 residues. For the CDR3, the DNA is TGTGCCAGCAGCCGCGATTCGAGGGGCCCGTTCCAAGAGACCCAGTACTTC. It translates to CASSRDSRGPFQETQYF.

The chain is built from TRBV7-3 and TRBJ1-4, with a possible D match to TRBD1 (5 bases). Trimming stripped 4 bases from V and 2 bases from J, with 11 bases between. This CDR3 is 15 amino acids long. Germline V gives CDR1 SGHTA, CDR2 FQGTGA. CDR3 DNA sequence: TGTGCCAGCAGCTCGACAGCAATTACTAATGAAAAACTGTTTTTT. Amino acid sequence: CASSSTAITNEKLFF.

This rearrangement joins TRBV2 to TRBJ1-5; D is perhaps TRBD1 (5 bases). Germline CDR1 reads SNHLY; CDR2 reads FYNNEI. The CDR3 spans 14 residues. V lost 9 bases to trimming and J lost 1 base, with 13 bases between them. CDR3 sequence (DNA): TGTGCCAGTCGGGGGGGGTTAAGCAATCAGCCCCAGCATTTT. Its protein product is CASRGGLSNQPQHF.

The rearrangement uses TRBV6-4 and TRBJ2-2; 7 bases map to TRBD2. J was trimmed by 0 bases and V by 7 bases; bases with no gene match: 2. Germline CDR1 and CDR2: MRHNA and SNTAGT. The CDR3 sequence is 14 residues long. The CDR3 loop reads CASKREANTGELFF. CDR3 bases: TGTGCCAGCAAACGGGAGGCGAACACCGGGGAGCTGTTTTTT.

The chain employs TRBV19 and TRBJ2-2; D possibly matches TRBD1 or TRBD2 (5 bases each). V gave up 10 bases and J gave up 0 bases, with 18 bases separating them. The CDR3 runs 16 residues. Per the germline V gene, CDR1 is LNHDA and CDR2 is SQIVND (reference sequence). CDR3 loop: CATHDGDASNTGELFF. The CDR3 region has the DNA TGTGCCACCCACGATGGGGACGCATCGAACACCGGGGAGCTGTTTTTT.

The V call is TRBV5-1, the J call TRBJ2-3, with D possibly matching TRBD1 (5 bases). Trimming left V 0 bases short and J 0 bases short, with 11 bases between. CDR1 and CDR2 from the germline V gene are SGHRS and YFSETQ. The CDR3 has 16 amino acids. Here the CDR3 reads CASSLGGHLSTDTQYF. CDR3 DNA sequence: TGCGCCAGCAGCTTGGGTGGACATCTCAGCACAGATACGCAGTATTTT. Complete variable domain (other parts from reference TRBV5-1 and TRBJ2-3): KAGVTQTPRYLIKTRGQQVTLSCSPISGHRSVSWYQQTPGQGLQFLFEYFSETQRNKGNFPGRFSGRQFSNSRSEMNVSTLELGDSALYLCASSLGGHLSTDTQYFGPGTRLTVL.

The chain joins TRBV6-6 to TRBJ1-2; D uncertain. This CDR3 comprises 14 residues. V was cut by 7 bases and J by 9 bases, with 21 bases left in between. CDR1 MNHNY and CDR2 SVGAGI come from the germline V gene (reference sequence). CDR3 amino acids: CASKQPPERARYTF. CDR3 coding DNA: TGTGCCAGCAAACAACCCCCGGAGAGGGCGCGCTACACCTTC.

This clone has only a few counts. DNA of the CDR3: TGTGCCAGCAGTGTAGATCGGGCAGACTTCAATCAGCCCCAGCATTTT. Translated, it gives CASSVDRADFNQPQHF. This rearrangement joins TRBV2 to TRBJ1-5; D call uncertain. Between the trimmed V and J ends, which lost 4 bases and 3 bases, there was a span of 16 bases. This CDR3 comprises 16 residues. The germline CDR1 and CDR2 sequences are SNHLY and FYNNEI. The full variable domain, rest sourced from reference TRBV2 and TRBJ1-5, is EPEVTQTPSHQVTQMGQEVILRCVPISNHLYFYWYRQILGQKVEFLVSFYNNEISEKSEIFDDQFSVERPDGSNFTLKIRSTKLEDSAMYFCASSVDRADFNQPQHFGDGTRLSIL.

The chain carries TRBV5-1 and TRBJ1-1; D is unresolved. CDR3 size: 13 residues. V lost 2 bases and J 0 bases, leaving 5 bases between the germline ends. CDR1 SGHRS and CDR2 YFSETQ come from the germline V gene. The chain's CDR3 is CASSFKVNTEAFF. In DNA, the CDR3 is TGCGCCAGCAGCTTTAAGGTGAACACTGAAGCTTTCTTT.

The CDR3 DNA reads TGTGCCACCAGCTTGACAGGGAGCTCCTACGAGCAGTACTTC. It codes for CATSLTGSSYEQYF. This chain uses TRBV15 with TRBJ2-7; TRBD1 agrees at 7 bases. This CDR3 spans 14 amino acids. V dropped 5 bases and J dropped 0; count of bases not matched to a gene: 4. Germline values: CDR1 LNHNV, CDR2 YYDKDF (reference sequence).

The V gene is TRBV5-1, the J gene TRBJ2-1; D is ambiguous. The germline V and J ends were trimmed by 4 bases and 1 base, with 9 bases remaining between them. This CDR3 is 14 amino acids long. Germline CDR1 reads SGHRS; CDR2 reads YFSETQ. As DNA, the CDR3 is TGCGCCAGCAGCAGGGCCCAATCCTACAATGAGCAGTTCTTC. Residues: CASSRAQSYNEQFF.

The V call is TRBV7-3, the J call TRBJ2-3; TRBD1 matches at 9 bases. The CDR3 is made up of 15 amino acids. CDR1 SGHTA and CDR2 FQGTGA come from the germline V gene. V lost 5 bases, J lost 3 bases, and 6 bases stayed unmatched. The CDR3 protein is CASSARTGETDTQYF. The CDR3 DNA follows: TGTGCCAGCAGCGCACGGACAGGGGAGACAGATACGCAGTATTTT.

This chain connects TRBV6-1 to TRBJ1-5; TRBD1 is a possible D gene (5 bases). There are 12 residues in the CDR3. Trimming removed 3 bases at V and 11 bases at J, with 11 bases between. Germline V gives CDR1 MNHNS, CDR2 SASEGT. Here the CDR3 reads CASSEGVGTQHF. In DNA, the CDR3 is TGTGCCAGCAGTGAGGGGGTTGGAACCCAGCATTTT.

The chain has TRBV28 and TRBJ1-3; D gene ambiguous. The CDR3 has 13 amino acids. Germline assignment: CDR1 MDHEN and CDR2 SYDVKM. Trimming shortened V by 3 bases and J by 1 base, and 4 bases separated the two germline ends. CDR3: CASSFRSGNTIYF. CDR3 DNA sequence: TGTGCCAGCAGTTTTAGGTCTGGAAACACCATATATTTT.

The J gene is TRBJ1-2, the V gene TRBV7-2; D call uncertain. The germline gives CDR1 SGHTA, CDR2 FQGNSA. Trimming took off 6 bases at V and 3 bases at J, with 11 bases between the two ends. The CDR3 runs 13 residues. The CDR3 loop reads CASSPDGDYGYTF. Written as DNA, the CDR3 is TGTGCCAGCAGTCCGGACGGCGACTATGGCTACACCTTC.

V usage is TRBV11-1 and J usage is TRBJ2-5; 12 bases align to TRBD2. The germline V gene encodes CDR1 SGHAT and CDR2 FQDESV (reference sequence). This CDR3 is built from 15 residues. The J segment lost 3 bases and the V segment lost 4 bases, leaving 3 bases of the junction unmatched. The chain's CDR3 is CASSSSGRAEETQYF. Here the CDR3 DNA reads TGTGCCAGCAGCTCTAGCGGGAGGGCCGAAGAGACCCAGTACTTC.

CDR3 in amino acids: CASRSSGRRILSYNEQFF. CDR3 nucleotides: TGCGCCAGCAGGTCTAGCGGGAGGAGGATCCTATCCTACAATGAGCAGTTCTTC. The chain uses TRBV10-2 and TRBJ2-1, with 11 bases aligning to TRBD2. Germline lookup yields CDR1 WSHSY and CDR2 SAAADI. This CDR3 is built from 18 residues. After removal of 6 bases from V and 1 base from J, the junction contained 11 bases not matched to a gene.

The table lists this clone with a count of one. The V and J genes are TRBV15 and TRBJ1-4; D is unclear. Looked up from germline, CDR1 is LNHNV and CDR2 is YYDKDF (reference sequence). This CDR3 region has 15 residues. Trimming removed 3 bases at V and 5 bases at J, with 13 bases between. Written as DNA, the CDR3 is TGTGCCACCAGCAGGGACCGGGGTTACAATGAAAAACTGTTTTTT. Encoded protein: CATSRDRGYNEKLFF.

The V and J genes are TRBV5-4 and TRBJ1-5; D gene uncertain. The germline V gene encodes CDR1 SGHNT and CDR2 YYREEE (reference sequence). The ends were cut back, 0 bases at V and 3 bases at J, with 10 bases in the middle. This CDR3 has 15 amino acids. This CDR3 is CASSLGQDANQPQHF. CDR3 coding DNA: TGTGCCAGCAGCTTGGGGCAGGACGCCAATCAGCCCCAGCATTTT.

The V call is TRBV9, the J call TRBJ2-1; 12 bases are shared with TRBD2. V trimming: 2 bases; J trimming: 4 bases; junction bases outside the gene matches: 4. This CDR3 contains 16 residues. Germline CDR1 reads SGDLS; CDR2 reads YYNGEE. The CDR3 loop reads CASSVAGTSGYNEQFF. For the CDR3, the DNA is TGTGCCAGCAGCGTGGCAGGGACTAGCGGGTACAATGAGCAGTTCTTC.

The chain combines TRBV14 with TRBJ2-3; D is ambiguous. CDR1 and CDR2 from the germline V gene are SGHDN and FVKESK. The CDR3 length is 16 residues. The ends were cut back, 0 bases at V and 3 bases at J, with 13 bases in the middle. Written as DNA, the CDR3 is TGTGCCAGCAGCCAAGATCTTCACGAGATGACAGATACGCAGTATTTT. The encoded protein is CASSQDLHEMTDTQYF.

This chain links TRBV4-1 with TRBJ1-5, with D tentatively TRBD1 (6 bases). V lost 2 bases, J lost 6 bases, and 17 bases lay in between. CDR1 is MGHRA, CDR2 YSYEKL, per germline. The CDR3 runs 16 residues. The CDR3 sequence is CASSQTDRTLSQPQHF. In DNA form, the CDR3 reads TGCGCCAGCAGCCAAACAGACAGGACCCTGAGTCAGCCCCAGCATTTT.